These 30 T cell receptor beta chains came from one sample sequenced in a study of OX40 agonist ivuxolimab in advanced cancers. Assay: immunoSEQ multiplex PCR; the TCRdb copy retains only in-frame clones and omits some. Of about 83,000 clones in the sample, approximately 88% were seen once. The starting material was CD4+ or CD8+ T cells sorted from blood, obtained in a trial of the OX40 agonist ivuxolimab. The receptors were gathered from an adult with an advanced solid tumor such as melanoma, head and neck, liver or kidney cancer.

The rearrangement links TRBV7-9 to TRBJ1-2; the D is unclear. The CDR3 covers 14 residues. From germline, CDR1 is SEHNR and CDR2 FQNEAQ (reference sequence). The V gene lost 1 base and the J gene lost 4 bases, with 10 bases spanning the gap. CDR3 residues: CASSLGDKVYGYTF. DNA for the CDR3: TGTGCCAGCAGCTTAGGTGACAAGGTCTATGGCTACACCTTC.

The genes are TRBV7-2 and TRBJ1-1; a weak D match, TRBD1 (6 bases). V shed 5 bases and J shed 1 base, with 14 bases lying between them. This CDR3 comprises 15 residues. Per germline, CDR1 SGHTA and CDR2 FQGNSA. The CDR3 region has the DNA TGTGCCAGCAGCGCGGACAGTGGCTCGAACACTGAAGCTTTCTTT. Translation: CASSADSGSNTEAFF.

The chain couples TRBV7-9 to TRBJ2-3; 9 positions agree with TRBD2. The CDR3 has 16 residues. Germline V gene sequence: CDR1 SEHNR, CDR2 FQNEAQ (reference sequence). The V and J ends lost 3 bases and 1 base, in that order; junction bases with no gene match: 5. The CDR3 region has the DNA TGTGCCAGCAGCTTGGGTCTAGCGGGGCGCACAGATACGCAGTATTTT. Translating gives CASSLGLAGRTDTQYF. Full variable domain (missing parts from reference TRBV7-9 and TRBJ2-3): DTGVSQNPRHKITKRGQNVTFRCDPISEHNRLYWYRQTLGQGPEFLTYFQNEAQLEKSRLLSDRFSAERPKGSFSTLEIQRTEQGDSAMYLCASSLGLAGRTDTQYFGPGTRLTVL.

J is TRBJ1-4 and V is TRBV6-1; tentatively, D is TRBD1 (6 bases). Looked up from germline, CDR1 is MNHNS and CDR2 is SASEGT. V lost 6 bases and J 10 bases, leaving 18 bases between the germline ends. CDR3 length: 14 amino acids. CDR3 sequence: CASREYRDRGKLFF. In nucleotides, the CDR3 is TGTGCCAGCAGGGAATACAGGGATCGCGGAAAACTGTTTTTT.

The genes are TRBV7-2 and TRBJ2-5; 7 bases map to TRBD2. This CDR3 comprises 15 residues. V lost 0 bases and J lost 7; bases outside the gene matches: 8. The germline CDR1 and CDR2 sequences are SGHTA and FQGNSA. CDR3 protein: CASSLAGGPGGTQYF. The CDR3 DNA is TGTGCCAGCAGCTTAGCGGGAGGTCCGGGGGGGACCCAGTACTTC.

This clone was seen a handful of times. J is TRBJ1-5 and V is TRBV7-6; tentatively, D is TRBD1 (5 bases). Per germline, CDR1 SGHVS and CDR2 FNYEAQ. The CDR3 covers 15 residues. The V gene lost 2 bases and the J gene lost 3 bases, with 11 bases spanning the gap. The CDR3 sequence is CASSLMSGLNQPQHF. The CDR3, as DNA: TGTGCCAGCAGCTTAATGTCAGGGCTCAATCAGCCCCAGCATTTT.

The chain has TRBV15 and TRBJ1-5; the match to TRBD1 covers 7 bases. V dropped 3 bases and J dropped 0; count of bases not matched to a gene: 5. Looked up from germline, CDR1 is LNHNV and CDR2 is YYDKDF (reference sequence). CDR3 length equals 16 residues. CDR3 amino acids: CATSRGDRVSNQPQHF. The CDR3 DNA is TGTGCCACCAGCAGGGGAGACAGGGTTAGCAATCAGCCCCAGCATTTT. The complete variable domain, with remaining parts taken from reference TRBV15 and TRBJ1-5, reads DAMVIQNPRYQVTQFGKPVTLSCSQTLNHNVMYWYQQKSSQAPKLLFHYYDKDFNNEADTPDNFQSRRPNTSFCFLDIRSPGLGDTAMYLCATSRGDRVSNQPQHFGDGTRLSIL.

This chain connects TRBV5-1 to TRBJ2-2; either TRBD1 or TRBD2 may fit D (6 bases each). Germline V CDR1 and CDR2: SGHRS, YFSETQ. V lost 4 bases, J lost 3 bases, and 16 bases lay in between. The CDR3 length is 16 residues. The CDR3 DNA sequence: TGCGCCAGCAGCCGTATCCTGGGGGGCGACACCGGGGAGCTGTTTTTT. Its protein is CASSRILGGDTGELFF.

The chain joins TRBV7-9 to TRBJ1-5; TRBD1 agrees at 9 bases. V shed 3 bases, J shed 4 bases, and the junction held 1 base outside the gene matches. The CDR3 contains 14 residues. Looked up from germline, CDR1 is SEHNR and CDR2 is FQNEAQ (reference sequence). The CDR3 DNA sequence: TGTGCCAGCAGCTTCGGGACAGGGAATCAGCCCCAGCATTTT. Translation gives CASSFGTGNQPQHF.

The chain employs TRBV6-5 and TRBJ1-2; 9 nucleotides line up with TRBD1. The V segment lost 8 bases and the J segment 7 bases; nucleotides outside the gene matches: 8. This CDR3 contains 13 residues. Germline lookup yields CDR1 MNHEY and CDR2 SVGAGI. The DNA of the CDR3 is TGTGCCAGCGGCCCCGGGACAGGGCCTGGCTACACCTTC. This codes for CASGPGTGPGYTF.

The V call is TRBV6-5, the J call TRBJ2-5, with D perhaps TRBD2 (6 bases). V lost 4 bases and J 3 bases, leaving 9 bases between the germline ends. The germline gives CDR1 MNHEY, CDR2 SVGAGI. This CDR3 is built from 13 residues. CDR3 nucleotide sequence: TGTGCCAGCAGTTTGACTAGTGAAGAGACCCAGTACTTC. Amino acid sequence: CASSLTSEETQYF.

The chain joins TRBV7-2 to TRBJ1-4, with D possibly being TRBD1 (5 bases). Germline CDR1 is SGHTA and CDR2 is FQGNSA. This CDR3 comprises 14 residues. Trimming cost V 0 bases and J 7 bases, with 9 bases left between them. CDR3 in DNA: TGTGCCAGCAGCTTAGCGGGGACTGGTGAAAAACTGTTTTTT. It translates to CASSLAGTGEKLFF.

The DNA for the CDR3 is TGTGCCTGGTGTTTAGGGAACACCGGGGAGCTGTTTTTT. Residues: CAWCLGNTGELFF. The chain uses TRBV30 and TRBJ2-2; D gene ambiguous. Germline lookup yields CDR1 GTSNPN and CDR2 SVGIG (reference sequence). The length of the CDR3 is 13 residues. The V end was cut by 5 bases, the J end by 1 base, with 8 bases between.

The rearrangement links TRBV5-1 to TRBJ2-7; maybe TRBD1 (5 bases). CDR3 size: 13 residues. V shed 4 bases and J shed 6 bases, with 14 bases lying between them. The germline gives CDR1 SGHRS, CDR2 YFSETQ. DNA of the CDR3: TGCGCCAGCAGCCCGGACAAAAAGGGCGAGCAGTACTTC. This gives the protein CASSPDKKGEQYF.

The rearrangement joins TRBV6-1 to TRBJ1-2, with D tentatively TRBD1 (6 bases). Between the trimmed V and J ends, which lost 7 bases and 4 bases, there was a span of 19 bases. CDR1 is MNHNS and CDR2 is SASEGT in the germline V gene. This CDR3 has 15 residues. The CDR3 here is CASTAQGTSSYGYTF. In nucleotides, the CDR3 is TGTGCCAGCACCGCCCAGGGGACGTCCTCCTATGGCTACACCTTC.

This chain connects TRBV6-6 to TRBJ1-3; D not certain. This CDR3 contains 11 residues. Germline assignment: CDR1 MNHNY and CDR2 SVGAGI (reference sequence). The ends were cut back, 2 bases at V and 10 bases at J, with 6 bases in the middle. The CDR3 bases are TGTGCCAGCAGTTACGGGGAAACCATATATTTT. As protein: CASSYGETIYF.

The J gene is TRBJ2-3, the V gene TRBV7-8, with a tentative D call TRBD2 (5 bases). Deletions cut 1 base from V and 6 bases from J, with 17 bases between. The CDR3 is 16 residues long. In germline, CDR1 is SGHVS, CDR2 FQNEAQ. The CDR3 DNA is TGTGCCAGCAGCTTAGGCGCGGGTATGAAAGGGGATACGCAGTATTTT. It specifies CASSLGAGMKGDTQYF. The whole variable domain, remainder taken from reference TRBV7-8 and TRBJ2-3, is GAGVSQSPRYKVAKRGQDVALRCDPISGHVSLFWYQQALGQGPEFLTYFQNEAQLDKSGLPSDRFFAERPEGSVSTLKIQRTQQEDSAVYLCASSLGAGMKGDTQYFGPGTRLTVL.

This clone was seen just once. The chain uses TRBV6-6 and TRBJ2-7; 7 bases line up with TRBD1. Trimming cost V 6 bases and J 0 bases; bases outside gene matches: 8. CDR1 and CDR2 from the germline V gene are MNHNY and SVGAGI (reference sequence). The CDR3 is 15 residues long. This CDR3 is CASRIVGTVSYEQYF. The CDR3 coding sequence is TGTGCCAGCAGGATAGTAGGGACAGTCTCCTACGAGCAGTACTTC.

The chain has TRBV18 and TRBJ2-3; D uncertain. The CDR3 extends over 14 amino acids. V was shortened by 4 bases and J by 0 bases, with 8 bases between the two germline ends. Germline V gene lookup returns CDR1 KGHSH and CDR2 LQKENI. CDR3 DNA: TGTGCCAGCTCACTTTCGACCAGCACAGATACGCAGTATTTT. This encodes CASSLSTSTDTQYF.

CDR3 nucleotide sequence: TGTGCCAGTAGTATAGGGGAGGGAAGCAATCAGCCCCAGCATTTT. It encodes CASSIGEGSNQPQHF. The chain joins TRBV19 to TRBJ1-5; D not resolved. The ends were cut back, 1 base at V and 1 base at J, with 8 bases in the middle. From germline, CDR1 is LNHDA and CDR2 SQIVND (reference sequence). This CDR3 is 15 amino acids long.

The chain employs TRBV6-5 and TRBJ1-5; no clear D. Germline assignment: CDR1 MNHEY and CDR2 SVGAGI. The CDR3 consists of 16 residues. V lost 4 bases and J lost 1, with 14 bases in between. The CDR3 loop is CASSWPGGLSNQPQHF. The CDR3 region has the DNA TGTGCCAGCAGTTGGCCCGGTGGATTGAGCAATCAGCCCCAGCATTTT.

This sequence joins TRBV28 and TRBJ2-3; TRBD2 agrees at 8 bases. V dropped 3 bases and J dropped 3; count of bases not matched to a gene: 2. Per the germline V gene, CDR1 is MDHEN and CDR2 is SYDVKM. This CDR3 contains 14 residues. The CDR3 region has the DNA TGTGCCAGCAGTTTCGTAGCGGGGACAGATACGCAGTATTTT. Translated: CASSFVAGTDTQYF. The full variable domain, in which reference TRBV28 and TRBJ2-3 provide the parts outside the CDR3, is DVKVTQSSRYLVKRTGEKVFLECVQDMDHENMFWYRQDPGLGLRLIYFSYDVKMKEKGDIPEGYSVSREKKERFSLILESASTNQTSMYLCASSFVAGTDTQYFGPGTRLTVL.

The rearrangement links TRBV27 to TRBJ1-1; the D is unclear. The CDR3 spans 12 residues. V dropped 3 bases and J dropped 10 bases, with 12 bases sitting between them. CDR1 is MNHEY and CDR2 is SMNVEV in the germline V gene (reference sequence). The CDR3, as DNA: TGTGCCAGCAGTTTTCCGGGTCAAGGAGCTTTCTTT. Its translation: CASSFPGQGAFF.

CDR3 sequence: CASSLEGLGFQFF. In nucleotides, the CDR3 is TGCGCCAGCAGCTTGGAGGGACTAGGGTTCCAGTTCTTC. The chain has TRBV5-1 and TRBJ2-1, with 8 bases aligning to TRBD2. Germline values: CDR1 SGHRS, CDR2 YFSETQ. The CDR3 consists of 13 residues. Losses at the gene ends were 0 bases for V and 13 bases for J; bases not matched to a gene: 6.

This chain connects TRBV20-1 to TRBJ2-1; D unclear. Trimming stripped 6 bases from V and 5 bases from J, with 5 bases between. The germline V gene encodes CDR1 DFQATT and CDR2 SNEGSKA (reference sequence). The CDR3 spans 10 residues. Written as DNA, the CDR3 is TGCAGTGCGCTTGACAATGAGCAGTTCTTC. It encodes CSALDNEQFF.

The rearrangement links TRBV2 to TRBJ1-1; D ambiguous. V lost 3 bases, J lost 2 bases, and 7 bases lay in between. The CDR3 extends over 13 amino acids. Germline lookup yields CDR1 SNHLY and CDR2 FYNNEI. Here the CDR3 reads CASSEEYNTEAFF. Written as DNA, the CDR3 is TGTGCCAGCAGTGAGGAGTATAACACTGAAGCTTTCTTT.

The rearrangement joins TRBV29-1 to TRBJ1-1, with D unresolved. Trimming stripped 7 bases from V and 1 base from J, with 10 bases between. The CDR3 consists of 12 residues. From germline, CDR1 is SQVTM and CDR2 ANQGSEA. The CDR3 nucleotides read TGCAGCGCTCAATGGGGGAACACTGAAGCTTTCTTT. Amino acids: CSAQWGNTEAFF.

This clone was detected only a few times. The chain couples TRBV6-6 to TRBJ1-5, with 7 positions matching TRBD1. CDR3 length equals 14 residues. V lost 6 bases, J lost 5 bases, and 7 bases stayed unmatched. Germline loops: CDR1 MNHNY, CDR2 SVGAGI (reference sequence). The CDR3 sequence is CASRGQVLDQPQHF. CDR3 nucleotides: TGTGCCAGCAGAGGACAGGTGCTAGATCAGCCCCAGCATTTT.

In its sample, this clone was seen once. DNA of the CDR3: TGTGCCGGTAGCGGGGTAGCGTACAATGAGCAGTTCTTC. Amino acid sequence: CAGSGVAYNEQFF. The chain links TRBV30 to TRBJ2-1, with 8 bases fitting TRBD2. After removal of 8 bases from V and 4 bases from J, the junction contained 7 bases not matched to a gene. Germline CDR1 is GTSNPN and CDR2 is SVGIG (reference sequence). This CDR3 is 13 amino acids long. The entire variable domain, with the rest obtained from reference TRBV30 and TRBJ2-1, is as follows: SQTIHQWPATLVQPVGSPLSLECTVEGTSNPNLYWYRQAAGRGLQLLFYSVGIGQISSEVPQNLSASRPQDRQFILSSKKLLLSDSGFYLCAGSGVAYNEQFFGPGTRLTVL.

Only one count was recorded for this clone. The chain links TRBV7-2 to TRBJ1-4; D is possibly TRBD1 (5 bases). Germline V gene data show CDR1 as SGHTA and CDR2 as FQGNSA. This CDR3 is built from 15 residues. Deletions cut 2 bases from V and 6 bases from J, with 13 bases between. DNA for the CDR3: TGTGCCAGCAGCTTACCCGGGACTGTTGATGAAAAACTGTTTTTT. Its translation is CASSLPGTVDEKLFF.